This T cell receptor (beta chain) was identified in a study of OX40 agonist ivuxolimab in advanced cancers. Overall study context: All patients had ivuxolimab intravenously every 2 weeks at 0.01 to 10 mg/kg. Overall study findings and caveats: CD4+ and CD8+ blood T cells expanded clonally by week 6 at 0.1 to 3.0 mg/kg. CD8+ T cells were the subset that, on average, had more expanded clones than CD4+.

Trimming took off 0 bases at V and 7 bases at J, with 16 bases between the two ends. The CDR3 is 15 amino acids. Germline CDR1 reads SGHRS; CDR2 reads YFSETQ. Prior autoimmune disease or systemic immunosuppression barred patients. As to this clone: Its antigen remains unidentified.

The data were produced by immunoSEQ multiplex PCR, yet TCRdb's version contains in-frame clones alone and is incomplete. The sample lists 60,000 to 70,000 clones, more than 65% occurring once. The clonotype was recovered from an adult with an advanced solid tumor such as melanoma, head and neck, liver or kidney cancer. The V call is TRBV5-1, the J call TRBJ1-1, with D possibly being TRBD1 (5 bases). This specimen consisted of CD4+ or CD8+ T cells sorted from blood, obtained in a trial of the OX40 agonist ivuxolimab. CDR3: CASSLGVLGTGEAFF. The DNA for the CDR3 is TGCGCCAGCAGCTTGGGTGTCTTAGGGACTGGTGAAGCTTTCTTT.